This entry lists 32 T cell receptor beta chains sequenced from one sample in a study of cytomegalovirus exposure and HLA in healthy donors. 60 Vbeta and 13 Jbeta primers were used in PCR. The table came from immunoSEQ multiplex PCR; TCRdb's copy has only in-frame clones and leaves some out. The sample lists a few hundred thousand clones, around three quarters occurring once. What was sequenced was PBMCs. These receptors were obtained from a man in his forties or fifties in good health and CMV-seronegative.

The chain is built from TRBV6-1 and TRBJ1-4, with D hard to call. The CDR3 length is 14 residues. Germline V gene lookup returns CDR1 MNHNS and CDR2 SASEGT. V lost 6 bases and J 8 bases, leaving 16 bases between the germline ends. This CDR3 reads CASSPQSREEKLFF. The CDR3 region has the DNA TGTGCCAGCAGCCCACAGTCTAGGGAGGAAAAACTGTTTTTT.

The genes are TRBV27 and TRBJ2-7; TRBD2 matches at 7 bases. The V segment lost 6 bases and the J segment 2 bases; nucleotides outside the gene matches: 7. CDR1 MNHEY and CDR2 SMNVEV come from the germline V gene (reference sequence). The CDR3 runs to 14 residues. CDR3 bases: TGTGCCAGCAGGAAGACTAGCTATACCTACGAGCAGTACTTC. Residues: CASRKTSYTYEQYF.

This chain links TRBV18 with TRBJ1-1; 7 bases map to TRBD1. The CDR3 extends over 16 amino acids. Germline CDR1 and CDR2: KGHSH and LQKENI. The junction had 13 bases not matched to a gene; V was cut back by 2 bases and J by 7 bases. The DNA for the CDR3 is TGTGCCAGCTCACCAGAGACAGGGCCCTTTTTAGATGAAGCTTTCTTT. It is translated as CASSPETGPFLDEAFF.

The chain uses TRBV4-2 and TRBJ2-5; 11 bases map to TRBD2. Germline V gene sequence: CDR1 LGHNA, CDR2 YNFKEQ. V was pared by 0 bases and J by 5 bases, with 5 bases of the junction left unmatched. There are 16 residues in the CDR3. CDR3 nucleotide sequence: TGTGCCAGCAGCCAAGAGGGTAGCGGGGGGGCGGAGACCCAGTACTTC. This sequence encodes CASSQEGSGGAETQYF.

The genes are TRBV5-1 and TRBJ1-6, with no clear D. In germline, CDR1 is SGHRS, CDR2 YFSETQ. Trimming left V 0 bases short and J 2 bases short, with 6 bases between. The CDR3 sequence is 15 residues long. CDR3 residues: CASSLVSAYNSPLHF. The CDR3 DNA is TGCGCCAGCAGCTTGGTGTCAGCCTATAATTCACCCCTCCACTTT.

The J gene is TRBJ2-5, the V gene TRBV28; 11 bases are a match to TRBD1. CDR1 and CDR2 from the germline V gene are MDHEN and SYDVKM. The CDR3 is made up of 15 amino acids. Trimming cost V 9 bases and J 5 bases; bases outside gene matches: 11. The CDR3 DNA reads as TGTGCCAGTAACCGGCGGACAGGGGGCGGGGAGACCCAGTACTTC. Its protein product is CASNRRTGGGETQYF.

The rearrangement joins TRBV5-6 to TRBJ1-2, with D possibly TRBD1 on 5 matching bases. Trimming took off 0 bases at V and 4 bases at J, with 10 bases between the two ends. Looked up from germline, CDR1 is SGHDT and CDR2 is YYEEEE. CDR3 size: 14 residues. The DNA of the CDR3 is TGTGCCAGCAGCTTGGACAGGCCGATCTATGGCTACACCTTC. It translates to CASSLDRPIYGYTF.

This clone showed up just once. This chain links TRBV14 with TRBJ1-3; TRBD1 agrees at 11 bases. The germline CDR1 and CDR2 sequences are SGHDN and FVKESK. V shed 1 base, J shed 8 bases, and the junction held 7 bases outside the gene matches. The CDR3 totals 16 residues. This chain's CDR3 is CASSQARDRGRHTIYF. The CDR3 DNA follows: TGTGCCAGCAGCCAAGCCCGGGACAGGGGGAGGCACACCATATATTTT. Full variable domain (remainder filled in from reference TRBV14 and TRBJ1-3): EAGVTQFPSHSVIEKGQTVTLRCDPISGHDNLYWYRRVMGKEIKFLLHFVKESKQDESGMPNNRFLAERTGGTYSTLKVQPAELEDSGVYFCASSQARDRGRHTIYFGEGSWLTVV.

This clone appeared a single time. The V call is TRBV5-6, the J call TRBJ2-1; 7 bases line up with TRBD2. V lost 0 bases and J lost 9; bases outside the gene matches: 9. The CDR3 has 15 amino acids. Germline CDR1 and CDR2: SGHDT and YYEEEE. CDR3 in amino acids: CASSLGGRALGEQFF. CDR3 nucleotides: TGTGCCAGCAGCTTGGGTGGGAGGGCCCTCGGTGAGCAGTTCTTC.

This chain uses TRBV27 with TRBJ2-5; TRBD2 might be the D (5 bases). V was trimmed by 8 bases and J by 5 bases, leaving 21 bases between them. The CDR3 covers 15 residues. Germline lookup yields CDR1 MNHEY and CDR2 SMNVEV (reference sequence). Written as DNA, the CDR3 is TGTGCCAGCCACGACGGAACGGGGATGGCGGAGACCCAGTACTTC. Protein sequence: CASHDGTGMAETQYF.

The chain recombines TRBV14 with TRBJ2-1, with D uncertain. Germline V gene lookup returns CDR1 SGHDN and CDR2 FVKESK. The CDR3 consists of 15 residues. V was pared by 1 base and J by 8 bases, with 15 bases between. The CDR3: CASSQGITLVDEQFF. The CDR3, as DNA: TGTGCCAGCAGCCAAGGGATCACGCTAGTCGATGAGCAGTTCTTC.

The rearrangement uses TRBV6-5 and TRBJ2-2, with TRBD2 identical over 7 bases. The V gene's germline CDR1 is MNHEY and CDR2 SVGAGI. J lost 4 bases, V lost 8 bases, and 7 bases had no gene match. The CDR3 loop spans 14 amino acids. CDR3 bases: TGTGCCAGCGGGGAAGCGGGGCCCACCGGGGAGCTGTTTTTT. Translated, it gives CASGEAGPTGELFF.

V and J are TRBV2 and TRBJ1-1; 9 bases map to TRBD1. Trimming at V came to 7 bases and at J to 6 bases, leaving 12 bases not matched to a gene. The CDR3 runs to 15 residues. CDR1 and CDR2 (germline): SNHLY, FYNNEI. This chain's CDR3 is CASIPGTGSGSEAFF. CDR3 nucleotides: TGTGCCAGCATTCCCGGGACAGGGAGTGGGTCTGAAGCTTTCTTT.

The chain uses TRBV4-2 and TRBJ2-7, with 13 bases fitting TRBD2. In germline, CDR1 is LGHNA, CDR2 YNFKEQ. V gave up 1 base and J gave up 5 bases; unmatched junction bases: 17. The CDR3 covers 20 residues. The CDR3 region is CASSQGPGTSGTLGDHEQYF. For the CDR3, the DNA is TGTGCCAGCAGCCAAGGCCCAGGGACTAGCGGGACCCTAGGGGATCACGAGCAGTACTTC.

This clone was recorded a few times. The rearrangement uses TRBV7-9 and TRBJ1-5, with D perhaps matching TRBD1 (6 bases). The CDR3 covers 16 residues. Trimming removed 5 bases from V and 7 bases from J, with 21 bases in between. Germline values: CDR1 SEHNR, CDR2 FQNEAQ (reference sequence). The CDR3 protein is CASSRVGGPQGQPQHF. CDR3 DNA sequence: TGTGCCAGCAGCCGGGTCGGAGGTCCGCAGGGGCAGCCCCAGCATTTT.

The V call is TRBV4-3, the J call TRBJ2-7, with TRBD2 matching 10 bases. CDR1 is LGHNA and CDR2 is YSLEER in the germline V gene. V lost 0 bases and J lost 6; bases outside the gene matches: 8. The CDR3 length is 16 residues. CDR3 bases: TGCGCCAGCAGCCAAGATGGAGCGGGGGGGCTTTTCGAGCAGTACTTC. Translated: CASSQDGAGGLFEQYF.

This clone appeared once. The chain combines TRBV25-1 with TRBJ1-1; D gene uncertain. Trimming left V 10 bases short and J 1 base short, with 22 bases between. Germline CDR1 and CDR2: MGHDK and SYGVNS. This CDR3 is built from 16 residues. In nucleotides, the CDR3 is TGTGCCAACAAATTTCTACGAGGGTTAACGAACACTGAAGCTTTCTTT. Translating it yields CANKFLRGLTNTEAFF.

J is TRBJ2-1 and V is TRBV7-3, with TRBD1 matching over 7 bases. V shed 5 bases, J shed 8 bases, and the junction held 3 bases outside the gene matches. Germline V gene sequence: CDR1 SGHTA, CDR2 FQGTGA. The CDR3 spans 12 residues. CDR3 in DNA: TGTGCCAGCAGCCAAGGGGGCGATGAGCAGTTCTTC. Translating it yields CASSQGGDEQFF.

This clone was seen only a few times. The rearrangement links TRBV7-3 to TRBJ2-5; 8 positions match TRBD1. Per the germline V gene, CDR1 is SGHTA and CDR2 is FQGTGA. CDR3 size: 15 residues. The V and J ends lost 5 bases and 4 bases, in that order; junction bases with no gene match: 9. CDR3 amino acids: CASSPGTGVRETQYF. CDR3 DNA: TGTGCCAGCAGCCCCGGGACAGGCGTAAGAGAGACCCAGTACTTC.

The chain couples TRBV6-5 to TRBJ1-2; 10 nucleotides align to TRBD1. Germline V gene lookup returns CDR1 MNHEY and CDR2 SVGAGI. The CDR3 totals 16 residues. Germline trimming cut 4 bases from V and 4 bases from J; bases unmatched to any gene: 9. In nucleotides, the CDR3 is TGTGCCAGCAGTTTCATAGGGACAGGGGTCATCTATGGCTACACCTTC. Protein sequence: CASSFIGTGVIYGYTF.

This chain's CDR3 is CASSYGTASYEQYF. For the CDR3, the DNA is TGTGCCAGCAGTTACGGGACAGCCTCCTACGAGCAGTACTTC. The chain has TRBV6-6 and TRBJ2-7; 7 bases map to TRBD1. The CDR3 contains 14 residues. Trimming at V came to 2 bases and at J to 0 bases, leaving 1 base not matched to a gene. The germline V gene encodes CDR1 MNHNY and CDR2 SVGAGI (reference sequence).

J is TRBJ1-2 and V is TRBV9; 7 nucleotides align to TRBD1. Germline CDR1 reads SGDLS; CDR2 reads YYNGEE. With 2 bases clipped from V and 4 bases from J, the junction kept 8 bases outside the gene matches. The CDR3 sequence is 15 residues long. This chain's CDR3 is CASSVEGTAFYGYTF. CDR3 coding DNA: TGTGCCAGCAGCGTTGAAGGGACAGCATTCTATGGCTACACCTTC.

The rearrangement uses TRBV4-3 and TRBJ1-1; 9 bases are a match to TRBD1. V dropped 3 bases and J dropped 7; count of bases not matched to a gene: 3. The CDR3 is made up of 13 amino acids. The germline V gene encodes CDR1 LGHNA and CDR2 YSLEER. The CDR3 DNA follows: TGCGCCAGCAGCCAGGACAGGGGATTTGAAGCTTTCTTT. Translated, it gives CASSQDRGFEAFF.

The V gene is TRBV7-9, the J gene TRBJ1-2; TRBD1 agrees at 9 bases. The CDR3 covers 15 residues. Germline V gene data show CDR1 as SEHNR and CDR2 as FQNEAQ (reference sequence). The V segment lost 4 bases and the J segment 2 bases; nucleotides outside the gene matches: 5. The CDR3 nucleotides read TGTGCCAGCAGCTCGCCGGGACAGGGAAACTATGGCTACACCTTC. As protein: CASSSPGQGNYGYTF.

The chain is built from TRBV7-2 and TRBJ1-1; D is unclear. V was cut by 1 base and J by 5 bases, with 11 bases left in between. The CDR3 runs to 14 residues. The V gene's germline CDR1 is SGHTA and CDR2 FQGNSA. Here the CDR3 reads CASSLGRVRTEAFF. In DNA, the CDR3 is TGTGCCAGCAGCTTAGGGAGGGTTCGAACTGAAGCTTTCTTT.

CDR3 in DNA: TGTGCCAGCAGCCTTAGCGGGAGGGATGAGCAGTTCTTC. Translating gives CASSLSGRDEQFF. The rearrangement uses TRBV5-4 and TRBJ2-1; 11 nucleotides line up with TRBD2. The length of the CDR3 is 13 residues. V lost 4 bases, J lost 8 bases, and 2 bases stayed unmatched. CDR1 is SGHNT and CDR2 is YYREEE in the germline V gene (reference sequence).

The chain carries TRBV5-4 and TRBJ2-1, with 7 positions matching TRBD1. The CDR3 contains 11 residues. Germline V lookup: CDR1 SGHNT, CDR2 YYREEE (reference sequence). Unmatched junction bases numbered 1, after V lost 3 bases and J lost 10 bases. The chain's CDR3 is CASSSRGEQFF. The CDR3 DNA sequence: TGTGCCAGCAGCTCCAGGGGGGAGCAGTTCTTC. The entire variable domain, with the rest obtained from reference TRBV5-4 and TRBJ2-1, is as follows: ETGVTQSPTHLIKTRGQQVTLRCSSQSGHNTVSWYQQALGQGPQFIFQYYREEENGRGNFPPRFSGLQFPNYSSELNVNALELDDSALYLCASSSRGEQFFGPGTRLTVL.

This clone was seen a single time. The chain joins TRBV5-1 to TRBJ1-5; D gene uncertain. The CDR3 has 16 residues. Germline assignment: CDR1 SGHRS and CDR2 YFSETQ. V shed 0 bases and J shed 2 bases, with 12 bases lying between them. The CDR3 loop is CASSLGPRGGNQPQHF. CDR3 coding DNA: TGCGCCAGCAGCTTGGGTCCCCGCGGGGGCAATCAGCCCCAGCATTTT. The full variable domain, completed using reference TRBV5-1 and TRBJ1-5, is KAGVTQTPRYLIKTRGQQVTLSCSPISGHRSVSWYQQTPGQGLQFLFEYFSETQRNKGNFPGRFSGRQFSNSRSEMNVSTLELGDSALYLCASSLGPRGGNQPQHFGDGTRLSIL.

This chain uses TRBV9 with TRBJ1-4; D is uncertain. V was trimmed by 0 bases and J by 5 bases, leaving 11 bases between them. The CDR3 is made up of 15 amino acids. Per germline, CDR1 SGDLS and CDR2 YYNGEE. CDR3 sequence (DNA): TGTGCCAGCAGCGTAGATCACTTCCCGAATGAAAAACTGTTTTTT. Translating it yields CASSVDHFPNEKLFF. Full variable domain (outside the CDR3, taken from reference TRBV9 and TRBJ1-4): DSGVTQTPKHLITATGQRVTLRCSPRSGDLSVYWYQQSLDQGLQFLIQYYNGEERAKGNILERFSAQQFPDLHSELNLSSLELGDSALYFCASSVDHFPNEKLFFGSGTQLSVL.

The chain has TRBV11-2 and TRBJ2-7, with TRBD1 as a possible D gene (6 bases). From germline, CDR1 is SGHAT and CDR2 FQNNGV. This CDR3 has 13 residues. Trimming pared 6 bases from V and 7 bases from J, leaving 16 bases between. This CDR3 reads CASSLMGAGEQYF. Written as DNA, the CDR3 is TGTGCCAGCAGTCTGATGGGGGCAGGGGAGCAGTACTTC.

This chain connects TRBV18 to TRBJ1-6, with D hard to call. V lost 6 bases, J lost 13 bases, and 19 bases lay in between. This CDR3 is built from 14 residues. CDR1 and CDR2 from the germline V gene are KGHSH and LQKENI. CDR3 DNA sequence: TGTGCCAGCTCCCCGGACTGGGCAGTACTCCCCCTCCACTTT. Protein: CASSPDWAVLPLHF.

The CDR3 loop reads CASSLGAGALANYGYTF. The DNA for the CDR3 is TGTGCCAGCAGTTTGGGGGCAGGGGCGTTAGCTAACTATGGCTACACCTTC. This chain uses TRBV27 with TRBJ1-2; D possibly corresponds to TRBD1 (6 bases). V was trimmed by 3 bases and J by 0 bases, leaving 17 bases between them. Germline values: CDR1 MNHEY, CDR2 SMNVEV (reference sequence). This CDR3 comprises 17 residues.